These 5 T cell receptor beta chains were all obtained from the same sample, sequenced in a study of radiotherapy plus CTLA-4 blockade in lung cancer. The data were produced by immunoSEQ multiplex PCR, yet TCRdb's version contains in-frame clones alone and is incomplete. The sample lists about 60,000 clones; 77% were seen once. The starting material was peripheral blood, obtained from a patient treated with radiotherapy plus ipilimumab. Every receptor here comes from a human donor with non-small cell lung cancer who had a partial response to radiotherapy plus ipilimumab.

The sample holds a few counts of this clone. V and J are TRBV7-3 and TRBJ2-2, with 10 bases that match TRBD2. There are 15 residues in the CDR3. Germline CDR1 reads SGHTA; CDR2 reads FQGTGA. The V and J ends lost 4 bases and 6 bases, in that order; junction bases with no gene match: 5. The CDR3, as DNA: TGTGCCAGCAGCTCAGGACTAGCGGTCCCCGGGGAGCTGTTTTTT. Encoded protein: CASSSGLAVPGELFF. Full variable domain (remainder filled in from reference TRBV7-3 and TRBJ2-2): GAGVSQTPSNKVTEKGKYVELRCDPISGHTALYWYRQSLGQGPEFLIYFQGTGAADDSGLPNDRFFAVRPEGSVSTLKIQRTERGDSAVYLCASSSGLAVPGELFFGEGSRLTVL.

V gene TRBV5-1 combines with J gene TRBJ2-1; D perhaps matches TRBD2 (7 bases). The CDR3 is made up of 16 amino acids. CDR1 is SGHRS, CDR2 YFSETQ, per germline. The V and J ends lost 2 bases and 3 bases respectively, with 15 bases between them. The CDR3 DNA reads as TGCGCCAGCAGCTTCGAGGGGGGGCATTTCTACAATGAGCAGTTCTTC. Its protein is CASSFEGGHFYNEQFF.

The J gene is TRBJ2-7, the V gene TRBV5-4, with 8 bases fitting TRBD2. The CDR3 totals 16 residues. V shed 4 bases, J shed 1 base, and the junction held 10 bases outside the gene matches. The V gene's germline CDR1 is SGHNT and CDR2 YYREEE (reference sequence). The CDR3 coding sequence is TGTGCCAGCAGCACCTCAGCGGGGGTTAGGTCCTACGAGCAGTACTTC. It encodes CASSTSAGVRSYEQYF.

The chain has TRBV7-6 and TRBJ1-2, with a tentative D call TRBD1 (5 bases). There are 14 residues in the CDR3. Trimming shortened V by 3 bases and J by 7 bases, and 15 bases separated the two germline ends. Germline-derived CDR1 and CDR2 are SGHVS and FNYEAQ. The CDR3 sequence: CASSFPDSVGGYTF. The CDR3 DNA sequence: TGTGCCAGCAGCTTCCCTGACAGTGTAGGTGGCTACACCTTC.

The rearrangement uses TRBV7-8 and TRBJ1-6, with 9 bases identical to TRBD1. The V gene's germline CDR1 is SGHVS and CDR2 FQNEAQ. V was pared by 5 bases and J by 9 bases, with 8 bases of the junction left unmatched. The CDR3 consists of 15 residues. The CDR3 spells CASSLKGTGFSPLHF. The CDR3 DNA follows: TGTGCCAGCAGCCTCAAGGGGACAGGGTTTTCACCCCTCCACTTT.